The next 8 T cell receptor beta chains were all read from a single sample in a study of lymphopenia after photon versus proton radiotherapy. Sequenced by immunoSEQ multiplex PCR; TCRdb stores in-frame clones only, minus some. The sample shows 150,000 or so clones, 88% of them seen only once. The sample consisted of peripheral blood, taken from a patient treated with photon-based radiotherapy. These receptors all stem from a man in his forties or fifties with gastric cancer.

The chain carries TRBV2 and TRBJ2-1; D possibly corresponds to TRBD2 (5 bases). The V gene's germline CDR1 is SNHLY and CDR2 FYNNEI. Trimming pared 4 bases from V and 7 bases from J, leaving 11 bases between. This CDR3 has 13 residues. CDR3 sequence reads: CASSGETKNEQFF. DNA of the CDR3: TGTGCCAGCAGTGGGGAGACTAAAAATGAGCAGTTCTTC.

The chain carries TRBV5-1 and TRBJ1-3, with a possible D match to TRBD1 (6 bases). The CDR3 contains 13 residues. Per germline, CDR1 SGHRS and CDR2 YFSETQ. V lost 5 bases and J lost 6, with 12 bases in between. CDR3 sequence reads: CASSGGQANTIYF. The CDR3 bases are TGCGCCAGCAGTGGGGGCCAAGCAAACACCATATATTTT.

The chain uses TRBV6-5 and TRBJ1-1; possible D gene TRBD1, 6 bases. Germline loops: CDR1 MNHEY, CDR2 SVGAGI. CDR3 length: 14 amino acids. Trimming took 5 bases from V and 3 from J, leaving 13 bases between them. This chain's CDR3 is CASSRGGSYTEAFF. The CDR3 nucleotides are TGTGCCAGCAGTAGAGGGGGGAGTTACACTGAAGCTTTCTTT.

This clone was observed a single time. This chain joins TRBV10-2 and TRBJ2-5; perhaps TRBD2 as D (5 bases). The CDR3 extends over 13 amino acids. Germline-derived CDR1 and CDR2 are WSHSY and SAAADI. V was trimmed by 6 bases and J by 4 bases, leaving 12 bases between them. CDR3 sequence: CASRESGGETQYF. Written as DNA, the CDR3 is TGCGCCAGCAGGGAAAGCGGTGGAGAGACCCAGTACTTC.

The V call is TRBV1, the J call TRBJ2-1; the table calls TRBD2, which could not be checked here. TRBV1 is a listed pseudogene. CDR3 length: 17 residues. The CDR3 protein is CTSSQPLIERLYNEQFF. In nucleotides, the CDR3 is TGCACCAGCAGCCAACCCCTGATCGAGCGACTATACAATGAGCAGTTCTTC.

The rearrangement links TRBV30 to TRBJ2-5; tentatively, D is TRBD2 (5 bases). V lost 3 bases and J 14 bases, leaving 19 bases between the germline ends. CDR3 size: 12 residues. Germline CDR1 GTSNPN, CDR2 SVGIG (reference sequence). In DNA, the CDR3 is TGTGCCTGGAGGCCGACCTTGGACTTTCACTACTTC. This translates into CAWRPTLDFHYF.

The chain employs TRBV10-3 and TRBJ2-2; 14 bases agree with TRBD2. The CDR3 has 16 residues. CDR1 and CDR2 (germline): ENHRY, SYGVKD. V was clipped by 6 bases and J by 4 bases; unmatched bases: 4. This CDR3 is CAISGLAGGVTGELFF. The CDR3 DNA reads as TGTGCCATCAGCGGACTAGCGGGAGGAGTCACCGGGGAGCTGTTTTTT.

V usage is TRBV7-9 and J usage is TRBJ1-4; 7 bases line up with TRBD1. V lost 5 bases and J lost 3; bases outside the gene matches: 12. This CDR3 is 17 amino acids long. Germline loops: CDR1 SEHNR, CDR2 FQNEAQ (reference sequence). The CDR3 coding sequence is TGTGCCAGCAGCCCGGGGACAGAAGGCCCCTCTAATGAAAAACTGTTTTTT. This translates into CASSPGTEGPSNEKLFF.